This T cell receptor beta chain was identified in a study of blood T cells in healthy people across ages (dated by TCRdb to between 2015 and 2017). Study-level background: In model experiments, template switching captured about one uniquely barcoded TCR beta cDNA molecule for every two T cells. Donors of different ages were randomly distributed across sequencing lanes to avoid experimental bias. The study analyzed two additional independent replicas of 1 million unique cDNA reads from the same blood draw for two donors, one aged 18 to 29 and one aged 80 or older. To track age-related changes in TCR beta repertoire diversity, the study relied on deep sequencing normalized with unique cDNA molecular identifiers. Donors were grouped into four age groups: young (average approximately 15 years), middle-aged (under 40), aged (around 56) and long-lived (over 80). The investigation overall reported the following: Conclusive comparison of naive and antigen-experienced compartments was prevented by the profiling of bulk unsorted PBMCs. Because donor CMV infection status was unknown, age-related changes in expanded clonotypes were potentially confounded. The long-lived group showed more naive CD4+ T cells, fewer expanded clones and increased TCR diversity than the aged group, suggesting age selection. Estimates of total diversity from one million sequenced T cells were regarded as lower bounds and underestimates. Observed TCR beta diversity per million T cells fell roughly linearly with age, and a significant reduction was already apparent by age around 36. There was a strong correlation between observed TCR beta diversity and the percentage of naive T cells measured by flow cytometry.

The library was generated by 5' RACE. Sequencing instrument: Illumina HiSeq 2500. A second PCR of roughly 7 to 12 cycles was performed with a sample-barcoded 5' primer and a J-beta primer mix. Each TCR beta cDNA molecule received a unique molecular identifier from a template-switch 5' adaptor carrying 12 random nucleotides. Each sample yielded at least 3 million CDR3-containing paired-end reads. First-strand cDNA was synthesized from all RNA with the Mint cDNA synthesis kit, primed by a TRBC-specific oligonucleotide. All cDNA was treated with uracil-DNA glycosylase and then went through a first 18-cycle PCR with the universal primers M1SS and BC2_uni_R. Processing in the source paper ran as follows. Each sample was normalized by randomly selecting 1 million high-quality reads, each carrying a distinct molecular identifier. Instead of being binned into consensus sequences, reads that shared molecular identifiers were thrown out. MiTCR, run with a Q25 quality threshold and the strictest error-elimination algorithm, handled CDR3 identification, clonotype clustering and error correction. Lower-bound total TCR beta diversity was estimated with a nonparametric unseen species model using Euler transformation. TCRdb redid the processing of the public reads, applying fastp at Q25 and MiXCR, and retained in-frame beta chains. CDR3 protein duplicates are merged, each entry listing the most common genes and DNA. The V and J calls come from TCRdb's annotation, not from the publication. The table for this sample lists 730,000 or so distinct CDR3 sequences; approximately 43% of them were counted only once. The ten largest clones capture 20% to 25% of the sample.

The germline V gene supplies CDR1 SGHTA and CDR2 FQGNSA. There are 17 amino acids in the CDR3, from cysteine to phenylalanine inclusive. Of the read, only the CDR3 DNA is kept; its 51 bases are in frame from base 1. V is pruned by 0 bases and J by 1 base, leaving 4 bases of the junction without a gene match. Donors were 30 to 45 systemically healthy Caucasian individuals from Russia aged roughly 6 to 90 years. Each donor gave 9 to 10 milliliters of peripheral blood, collected into EDTA-treated Vacutainer tubes. Ficoll-Paque density-gradient centrifugation was used to isolate PBMCs, with at least 6.5 million per sample. Total RNA, at least 6 micrograms per sample, was extracted from PBMCs with Trizol reagent. Naive CD45RAhigh/CD27high T cell percentages were measured by flow cytometry on a PBMC aliquot from every donor. In regard to this clonotype: Its binding antigen is unknown. No much larger clone exists at a distance of one base, and base qualities are not known.

Here the chain combines TRBV7-2 and TRBJ2-3, and 10 junctional nucleotides match TRBD2. The sequencing sample was made of blood. This TCR derives from a woman aged 55-70 years in good health. The CDR3 is CASSLARTSGGTDTQYF. The DNA sequence is TGTGCCAGCAGCTTAGCTAGGACTAGCGGAGGCACAGATACGCAGTATTTT.